The 19 T cell receptor beta chains listed next were all sequenced from one sample in a study of graft-versus-host responses after intestinal transplantation. TCRdb keeps only in-frame clones here, not all; method: immunoSEQ multiplex PCR. The sample records 35,000 to 50,000 clones, 90% to 95% being singletons. No antigen has been identified for these receptors. Sequencing was performed on unstimulated CD8+ T cells sorted from spleen or lymph node cells, taken before transplant. Every receptor here comes from a human donor who was the organ donor for an intestinal transplant.

The chain links TRBV29-1 to TRBJ1-2; perhaps TRBD1 as D (6 bases). Germline V gene lookup returns CDR1 SQVTM and CDR2 ANQGSEA. The CDR3 contains 16 residues. With 0 bases removed from V and 2 bases from J, the gap between germline ends came to 16 bases. The CDR3 DNA reads as TGCAGCGTTGAAGAACCGGGGGGGCTGGTGAACTATGGCTACACCTTC. Translation: CSVEEPGGLVNYGYTF. The full variable domain, rest sourced from reference TRBV29-1 and TRBJ1-2, is SAVISQKPSRDICQRGTSLTIQCQVDSQVTMMFWYRQQPGQSLTLIATANQGSEATYESGFVIDKFPISRPNLTFSTLTVSNMSPEDSSIYLCSVEEPGGLVNYGYTFGSGTRLTVV.

V gene TRBV19 combines with J gene TRBJ1-1; maybe TRBD1 (5 bases). This CDR3 is built from 14 residues. Trimming took 5 bases from V and 1 from J, leaving 11 bases between them. Germline V gives CDR1 LNHDA, CDR2 SQIVND (reference sequence). The CDR3 spells CASSWSGGNTEAFF. As DNA, the CDR3 is TGTGCCAGTAGTTGGTCTGGGGGGAACACTGAAGCTTTCTTT.

This sequence joins TRBV2 and TRBJ1-2; D uncertain. The germline V and J ends were trimmed by 7 bases and 4 bases, with 4 bases remaining between them. CDR3 length: 10 amino acids. Germline V gives CDR1 SNHLY, CDR2 FYNNEI. The CDR3 DNA reads as TGTGCCAGCACCGGCTATGGCTACACCTTC. Protein sequence: CASTGYGYTF.

J is TRBJ2-3 and V is TRBV5-1, with D perhaps matching TRBD2 (5 bases). From germline, CDR1 is SGHRS and CDR2 YFSETQ. The CDR3 totals 13 residues. Trimming shortened V by 0 bases and J by 6 bases, and 8 bases separated the two germline ends. Here the CDR3 reads CASSLELADTQYF. The CDR3, as DNA: TGCGCCAGCAGCTTGGAGCTAGCCGATACGCAGTATTTT.

This chain links TRBV19 with TRBJ2-7, with 9 bases aligning to TRBD2. With 1 base clipped from V and 5 bases from J, the junction kept 6 bases outside the gene matches. Germline V CDR1 and CDR2: LNHDA, SQIVND (reference sequence). The CDR3 runs 15 residues. CDR3 sequence reads: CASSIARTSAHEQYF. CDR3 DNA sequence: TGTGCCAGTAGTATAGCAAGGACTAGCGCCCACGAGCAGTACTTC. Drawing the rest from reference TRBV19 and TRBJ2-7, the complete variable domain is DGGITQSPKYLFRKEGQNVTLSCEQNLNHDAMYWYRQDPGQGLRLIYYSQIVNDFQKGDIAEGYSVSREKKESFPLTVTSAQKNPTAFYLCASSIARTSAHEQYFGPGTRLTVT.

The genes are TRBV7-9 and TRBJ2-1; D is possibly TRBD2 (5 bases). There are 15 residues in the CDR3. In germline, CDR1 is SEHNR, CDR2 FQNEAQ (reference sequence). The V gene lost 5 bases and the J gene lost 4 bases, with 15 bases spanning the gap. The CDR3 spells CASSPPLREYNEQFF. In DNA form, the CDR3 reads TGTGCCAGCAGCCCCCCCCTAAGGGAGTACAATGAGCAGTTCTTC.

This chain joins TRBV9 and TRBJ2-3; 9 bases are a match to TRBD2. This CDR3 has 15 amino acids. J gave up 2 bases and V 0 bases, and 1 base lay outside the gene matches. Germline V lookup: CDR1 SGDLS, CDR2 YYNGEE. In DNA, the CDR3 is TGTGCCAGCAGCGTAGCGGGACTAGCCACAGATACGCAGTATTTT. This sequence encodes CASSVAGLATDTQYF.

The J gene is TRBJ2-2, the V gene TRBV7-9; the match to TRBD1 covers 9 bases. With V trimmed by 4 bases and J by 2 bases, 8 bases remained unmatched. The CDR3 is made up of 17 amino acids. Germline lookup yields CDR1 SEHNR and CDR2 FQNEAQ (reference sequence). The CDR3 is CASSSLRDRVNTGELFF. CDR3 coding DNA: TGTGCCAGCAGCTCCCTCCGGGACAGGGTCAACACCGGGGAGCTGTTTTTT.

This CDR3 is CASSLGGNIQYF. In DNA, the CDR3 is TGTGCCAGCAGCTTAGGGGGAAACATTCAGTACTTC. The J gene is TRBJ2-4, the V gene TRBV13; D is undetermined. This CDR3 contains 12 residues. Germline loops: CDR1 PRHDT, CDR2 FYEKMQ (reference sequence). Trimming cost V 0 bases and J 6 bases, with 3 bases left between them.

The chain combines TRBV5-4 with TRBJ1-1; D is ambiguous. This CDR3 comprises 13 residues. The germline CDR1 and CDR2 sequences are SGHNT and YYREEE (reference sequence). V lost 4 bases, J lost 1 base, and 8 bases lay in between. In DNA, the CDR3 is TGTGCCAGCAGCCTGGCACAGAACACTGAAGCTTTCTTT. Translated: CASSLAQNTEAFF.

This clone has only a few counts. CDR3 protein: CASSYDTHLSSYNSPLHF. CDR3 in DNA: TGTGCCAGCAGCTACGACACACACCTAAGCTCCTATAATTCACCCCTCCACTTT. The J gene is TRBJ1-6, the V gene TRBV7-9; D call uncertain. CDR1 is SEHNR and CDR2 is FQNEAQ in the germline V gene (reference sequence). This CDR3 has 18 amino acids. V was clipped by 4 bases and J by 0 bases, with 16 bases between them.

This chain joins TRBV10-2 and TRBJ2-3; TRBD2 aligns across 10 bases. The CDR3 consists of 15 residues. From germline, CDR1 is WSHSY and CDR2 SAAADI. The V and J ends lost 6 bases and 2 bases, in that order; junction bases with no gene match: 5. The DNA for the CDR3 is TGCGCCAGCAGCCAGACTAGCGGGTACACAGATACGCAGTATTTT. Amino acid sequence: CASSQTSGYTDTQYF.

CDR3 bases: TGTGCCAGCAGTACTCCCATCAGGGGCCGGCAAGAGACCCAGTACTTC. Translation gives CASSTPIRGRQETQYF. The rearrangement uses TRBV28 and TRBJ2-5, with D possibly matching TRBD1 (6 bases). CDR1 and CDR2 from the germline V gene are MDHEN and SYDVKM. The CDR3 runs 16 residues. V shed 5 bases and J shed 2 bases, with 18 bases lying between them. The variable domain in full, with the rest retrieved from reference TRBV28 and TRBJ2-5, is DVKVTQSSRYLVKRTGEKVFLECVQDMDHENMFWYRQDPGLGLRLIYFSYDVKMKEKGDIPEGYSVSREKKERFSLILESASTNQTSMYLCASSTPIRGRQETQYFGPGTRLLVL.

The count of this clone is one. The chain combines TRBV29-1 with TRBJ2-6; the match to TRBD1 covers 7 bases. The ends lost 0 bases at V and 4 bases at J; junction bases unmatched: 15. Germline V gene sequence: CDR1 SQVTM, CDR2 ANQGSEA. The CDR3 is 19 amino acids. The DNA of the CDR3 is TGCAGCGTTGAAGATCGACAGGGATTCCTCTCTGTAGGGGCCAACGTCCTGACTTTC. Protein product: CSVEDRQGFLSVGANVLTF.

The V and J genes are TRBV4-3 and TRBJ1-1; tentatively, D is TRBD1 (5 bases). The germline gives CDR1 LGHNA, CDR2 YSLEER. The CDR3 runs 15 residues. The V end was cut by 0 bases, the J end by 6 bases, with 14 bases between. The CDR3 reads CASSQDPGVGAEAFF. CDR3 bases: TGCGCCAGCAGCCAAGACCCGGGGGTGGGGGCTGAAGCTTTCTTT.

This rearrangement joins TRBV5-1 to TRBJ2-5, with D perhaps matching TRBD1 (6 bases). Germline-derived CDR1 and CDR2 are SGHRS and YFSETQ. V was cut by 1 base and J by 5 bases, with 15 bases left in between. This CDR3 region has 15 residues. The CDR3 nucleotides are TGCGCCAGCAGCTTGAGGCAGGGGCGCAGGGAGACCCAGTACTTC. This codes for CASSLRQGRRETQYF.

The genes are TRBV28 and TRBJ1-2, with 7 bases aligning to TRBD1. The CDR3 consists of 14 residues. Trimming took 0 bases from V and 6 from J; bases not matched to a gene: 4. The germline CDR1 and CDR2 sequences are MDHEN and SYDVKM. CDR3 in DNA: TGTGCCAGCAGTTTATGGACAGGGAAGAATGGCTACACCTTC. It codes for CASSLWTGKNGYTF.

The chain couples TRBV29-1 to TRBJ1-1; D perhaps matches TRBD1 (5 bases). The germline V gene encodes CDR1 SQVTM and CDR2 ANQGSEA. Trimming left V 6 bases short and J 0 bases short, with 11 bases between. The CDR3 is made up of 13 amino acids. In nucleotides, the CDR3 is TGCAGCGTGATGGGGGGTCTGAACACTGAAGCTTTCTTT. This codes for CSVMGGLNTEAFF.

The chain has TRBV7-9 and TRBJ2-7; D remains ambiguous. Germline V gene data show CDR1 as SEHNR and CDR2 as FQNEAQ (reference sequence). Deletions cut 5 bases from V and 5 bases from J, with 13 bases between. The CDR3 extends over 13 amino acids. The CDR3 DNA reads TGTGCCAGCAGCACACACGCCCGAAACGAGCAGTACTTC. Amino acids: CASSTHARNEQYF. The full variable domain, its missing parts supplied by reference TRBV7-9 and TRBJ2-7, is DTGVSQNPRHKITKRGQNVTFRCDPISEHNRLYWYRQTLGQGPEFLTYFQNEAQLEKSRLLSDRFSAERPKGSFSTLEIQRTEQGDSAMYLCASSTHARNEQYFGPGTRLTVT.